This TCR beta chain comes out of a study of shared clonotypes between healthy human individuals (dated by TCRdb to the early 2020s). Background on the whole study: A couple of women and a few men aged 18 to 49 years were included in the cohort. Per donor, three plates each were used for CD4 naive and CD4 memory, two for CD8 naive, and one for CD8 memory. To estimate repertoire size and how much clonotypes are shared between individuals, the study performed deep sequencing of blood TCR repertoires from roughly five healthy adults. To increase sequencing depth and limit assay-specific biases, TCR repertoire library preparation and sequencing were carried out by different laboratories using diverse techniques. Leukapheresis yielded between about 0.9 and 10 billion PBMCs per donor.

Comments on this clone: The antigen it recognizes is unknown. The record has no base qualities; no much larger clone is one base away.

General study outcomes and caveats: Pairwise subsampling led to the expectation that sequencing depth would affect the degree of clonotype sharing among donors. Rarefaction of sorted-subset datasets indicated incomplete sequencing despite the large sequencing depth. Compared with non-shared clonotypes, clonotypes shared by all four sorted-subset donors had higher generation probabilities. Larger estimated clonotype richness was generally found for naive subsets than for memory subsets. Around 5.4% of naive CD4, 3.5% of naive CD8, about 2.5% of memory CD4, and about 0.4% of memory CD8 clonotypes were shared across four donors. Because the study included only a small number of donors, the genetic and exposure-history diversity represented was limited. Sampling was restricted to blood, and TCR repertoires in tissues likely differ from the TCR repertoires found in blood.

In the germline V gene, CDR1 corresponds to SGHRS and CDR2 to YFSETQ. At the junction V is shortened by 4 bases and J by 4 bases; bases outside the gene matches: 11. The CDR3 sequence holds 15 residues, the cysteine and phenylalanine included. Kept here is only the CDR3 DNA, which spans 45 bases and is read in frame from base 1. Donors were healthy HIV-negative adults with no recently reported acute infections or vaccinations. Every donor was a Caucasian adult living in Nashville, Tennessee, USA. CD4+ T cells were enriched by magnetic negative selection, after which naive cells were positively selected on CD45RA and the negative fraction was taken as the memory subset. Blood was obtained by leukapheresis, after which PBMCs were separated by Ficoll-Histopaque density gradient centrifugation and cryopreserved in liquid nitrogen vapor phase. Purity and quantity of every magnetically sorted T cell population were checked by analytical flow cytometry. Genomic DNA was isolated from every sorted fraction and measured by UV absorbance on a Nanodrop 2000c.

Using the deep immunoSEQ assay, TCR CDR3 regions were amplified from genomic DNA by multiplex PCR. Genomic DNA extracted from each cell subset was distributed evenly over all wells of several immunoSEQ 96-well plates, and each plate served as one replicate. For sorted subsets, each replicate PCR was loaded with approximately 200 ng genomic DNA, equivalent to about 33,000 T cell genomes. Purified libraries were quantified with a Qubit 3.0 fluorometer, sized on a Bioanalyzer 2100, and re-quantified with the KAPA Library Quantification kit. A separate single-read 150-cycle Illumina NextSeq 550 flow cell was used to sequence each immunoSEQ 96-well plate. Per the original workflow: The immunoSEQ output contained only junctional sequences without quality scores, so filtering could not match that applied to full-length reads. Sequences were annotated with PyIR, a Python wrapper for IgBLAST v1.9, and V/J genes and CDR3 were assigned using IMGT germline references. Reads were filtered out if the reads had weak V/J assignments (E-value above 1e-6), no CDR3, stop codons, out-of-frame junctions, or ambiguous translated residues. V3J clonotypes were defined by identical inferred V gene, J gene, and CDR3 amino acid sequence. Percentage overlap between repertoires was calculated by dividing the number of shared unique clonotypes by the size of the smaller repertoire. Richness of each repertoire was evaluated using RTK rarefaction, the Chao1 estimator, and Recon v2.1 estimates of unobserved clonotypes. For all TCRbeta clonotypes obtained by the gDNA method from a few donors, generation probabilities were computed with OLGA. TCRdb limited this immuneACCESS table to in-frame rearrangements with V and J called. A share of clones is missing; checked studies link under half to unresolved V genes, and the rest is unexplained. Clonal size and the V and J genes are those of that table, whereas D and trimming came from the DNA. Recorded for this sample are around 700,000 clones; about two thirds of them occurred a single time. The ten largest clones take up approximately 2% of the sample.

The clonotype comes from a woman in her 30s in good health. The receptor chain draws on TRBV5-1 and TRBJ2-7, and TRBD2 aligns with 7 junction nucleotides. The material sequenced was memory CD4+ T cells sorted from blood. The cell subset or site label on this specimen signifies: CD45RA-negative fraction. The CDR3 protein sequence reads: CASSPLSGVGYEQYF. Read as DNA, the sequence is TGCGCCAGCAGCCCCCTAAGCGGGGTAGGATACGAGCAGTACTTC. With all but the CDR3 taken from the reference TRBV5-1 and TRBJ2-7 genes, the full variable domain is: KAGVTQTPRYLIKTRGQQVTLSCSPISGHRSVSWYQQTPGQGLQFLFEYFSETQRNKGNFPGRFSGRQFSNSRSEMNVSTLELGDSALYLCASSPLSGVGYEQYFGPGTRLTVT.